The 20 T cell receptor beta chains reported below all come from one sample, sequenced in a study of cytomegalovirus exposure and HLA in healthy donors. The method was immunoSEQ multiplex PCR; TCRdb's version includes in-frame clones alone and lacks a portion of them. The sample has about 190,000 clones; about four fifths are singletons. Sequencing was done on a sample of PBMCs. The source is a man aged 18-30 years in good health and CMV-seropositive.

The chain links TRBV19 to TRBJ2-7, with TRBD1 identical over 7 bases. Germline loops: CDR1 LNHDA, CDR2 SQIVND (reference sequence). J lost 4 bases, V lost 4 bases, and 16 bases had no gene match. This CDR3 has 17 residues. The CDR3 DNA reads as TGTGCCAGTAGTACCACCACCTTCGGACAGGTTACTTACGAGCAGTACTTC. This codes for CASSTTTFGQVTYEQYF.

This clone was seen more than once but under ten times. The chain carries TRBV30 and TRBJ2-2; 7 bases match TRBD2. V gave up 0 bases and J gave up 5 bases; unmatched junction bases: 3. The CDR3 runs 14 residues. CDR1 and CDR2 (germline): GTSNPN, SVGIG (reference sequence). The CDR3 loop is CAWSVLAWTGELFF. CDR3 bases: TGTGCCTGGAGTGTACTAGCGTGGACCGGGGAGCTGTTTTTT.

This clone was detected a few times. The chain links TRBV30 to TRBJ2-7, with 7 bases identical to TRBD2. The CDR3 has 15 residues. After removal of 0 bases from V and 3 bases from J, the junction contained 8 bases not matched to a gene. Germline V gives CDR1 GTSNPN, CDR2 SVGIG (reference sequence). The CDR3 protein is CAWSVIGRSRYEQYF. CDR3 bases: TGTGCCTGGAGTGTAATCGGGAGGTCCCGCTACGAGCAGTACTTC. Supplemented by reference TRBV30 and TRBJ2-7, the full variable domain reads SQTIHQWPATLVQPVGSPLSLECTVEGTSNPNLYWYRQAAGRGLQLLFYSVGIGQISSEVPQNLSASRPQDRQFILSSKKLLLSDSGFYLCAWSVIGRSRYEQYFGPGTRLTVT.

The chain uses TRBV9 and TRBJ2-7; 8 positions agree with TRBD2. The length of the CDR3 is 16 residues. V gave up 4 bases and J gave up 0 bases; unmatched junction bases: 9. Looked up from germline, CDR1 is SGDLS and CDR2 is YYNGEE. In DNA, the CDR3 is TGTGCCAGCAGCCCCCAGGGCAGCGGGAGCTCCTACGAGCAGTACTTC. Translating it yields CASSPQGSGSSYEQYF.

The chain couples TRBV20-1 to TRBJ2-2; perhaps TRBD2 as D (5 bases). Germline-derived CDR1 and CDR2 are DFQATT and SNEGSKA (reference sequence). Trimming pared 6 bases from V and 7 bases from J, leaving 9 bases between. The length of the CDR3 is 11 residues. CDR3 sequence (DNA): TGCAGTGCCGGGGTTCACGGGGAGCTGTTTTTT. Protein product: CSAGVHGELFF.

The chain has TRBV7-9 and TRBJ2-7; 11 bases are a match to TRBD2. Germline CDR1 is SEHNR and CDR2 is FQNEAQ (reference sequence). The CDR3 length is 15 residues. V shed 5 bases, J shed 2 bases, and the junction held 5 bases outside the gene matches. CDR3: CASSPGTSGTYEQYF. The CDR3 DNA is TGTGCCAGCAGCCCCGGGACTAGCGGTACCTACGAGCAGTACTTC.

CDR3 sequence: CASSIISGLSFYGYTF. The CDR3 DNA sequence: TGTGCCAGTAGTATCATAAGCGGTCTTTCATTCTATGGCTACACCTTC. The rearrangement uses TRBV19 and TRBJ1-2; the D is unclear. V lost 3 bases and J lost 4, with 18 bases in between. Germline V gene lookup returns CDR1 LNHDA and CDR2 SQIVND (reference sequence). CDR3 length: 16 residues.

The genes are TRBV9 and TRBJ2-2; D remains ambiguous. Germline CDR1 SGDLS, CDR2 YYNGEE. The CDR3 extends over 12 amino acids. Trimming took off 1 base at V and 6 bases at J, with 4 bases between the two ends. As DNA, the CDR3 is TGTGCCAGCAGCGTATCCGCCGGGGAGCTGTTTTTT. Translated, it gives CASSVSAGELFF.

The chain is built from TRBV19 and TRBJ1-4, with TRBD1 matching 9 bases. The ends lost 4 bases at V and 11 bases at J; junction bases unmatched: 11. The germline V gene has CDR1 LNHDA and CDR2 SQIVND (reference sequence). The CDR3 consists of 15 residues. The DNA for the CDR3 is TGTGCCAGTAGTAGCCCCGGGACAGGGAGACATAAACTGTTTTTT. It is translated as CASSSPGTGRHKLFF.

This chain uses TRBV9 with TRBJ2-5; D possibly corresponds to TRBD2 (6 bases). Germline V lookup: CDR1 SGDLS, CDR2 YYNGEE. This CDR3 is 15 amino acids long. V lost 4 bases and J lost 0, with 13 bases in between. The chain's CDR3 is CASSTDGGNQETQYF. The CDR3 DNA sequence: TGTGCCAGCAGCACCGATGGGGGGAACCAAGAGACCCAGTACTTC.

This clone was seen once. The rearrangement joins TRBV4-3 to TRBJ2-3; a weak D match, TRBD1 (8 bases). CDR3 length: 15 amino acids. Between the trimmed V and J ends, which lost 4 bases and 3 bases, there was a span of 14 bases. Germline V CDR1 and CDR2: LGHNA, YSLEER. CDR3 region: CASSREQGGTDTQYF. The CDR3 nucleotides are TGCGCCAGCAGCCGTGAACAGGGGGGGACAGATACGCAGTATTTT.

The chain employs TRBV5-1 and TRBJ2-5, with D unresolved. Trimming pared 0 bases from V and 1 base from J, leaving 13 bases between. Germline CDR1 is SGHRS and CDR2 is YFSETQ. The CDR3 spans 16 residues. CDR3 bases: TGCGCCAGCAGCTTGGAGCTCGGCAGGATCCAAGAGACCCAGTACTTC. As protein: CASSLELGRIQETQYF.

The chain links TRBV27 to TRBJ2-7, with D perhaps TRBD2 (6 bases). Germline V gene lookup returns CDR1 MNHEY and CDR2 SMNVEV (reference sequence). This CDR3 region has 15 residues. Trimming took off 8 bases at V and 5 bases at J, with 22 bases between the two ends. The CDR3 bases are TGTGCCAGCTGCCGTCGGCGGGGTCATGGCGACGAGCAGTACTTC. As protein: CASCRRRGHGDEQYF.

The chain has TRBV5-6 and TRBJ1-3, with 7 nucleotides matching TRBD1. CDR1 and CDR2 from the germline V gene are SGHDT and YYEEEE. Losses at the gene ends were 3 bases for V and 5 bases for J; bases not matched to a gene: 2. The CDR3 loop spans 13 amino acids. DNA of the CDR3: TGTGCCAGCAGCTCAGGGGGGAGAAACACCATATATTTT. Translation: CASSSGGRNTIYF.

The CDR3 DNA reads TGTGCCAGCAGTAACCAGGGGGAAGTACGGGAGCAGTTCTTC. It codes for CASSNQGEVREQFF. The rearrangement links TRBV28 to TRBJ2-1, with TRBD1 matching over 7 bases. Losses at the gene ends were 5 bases for V and 10 bases for J; bases not matched to a gene: 11. The germline V gene has CDR1 MDHEN and CDR2 SYDVKM. CDR3 length equals 14 residues.

The rearrangement uses TRBV6-1 and TRBJ2-7; 8 bases are a match to TRBD1. Germline lookup yields CDR1 MNHNS and CDR2 SASEGT. The CDR3 consists of 13 residues. With 7 bases clipped from V and 3 bases from J, the junction kept 5 bases outside the gene matches. CDR3 sequence reads: CASIEGQGYEQYF. The CDR3, as DNA: TGTGCCAGCATCGAAGGACAGGGCTACGAGCAGTACTTC.

The chain joins TRBV5-4 to TRBJ2-4; TRBD2 agrees at 8 bases. CDR3 length: 15 residues. J gave up 2 bases and V 0 bases, and 1 base lay outside the gene matches. Germline V gives CDR1 SGHNT, CDR2 YYREEE (reference sequence). The CDR3 here is CASSLAGGTKNIQYF. Written as DNA, the CDR3 is TGTGCCAGCAGCTTGGCGGGAGGGACCAAAAACATTCAGTACTTC.

The chain uses TRBV6-1 and TRBJ2-2; 8 bases match TRBD1. The CDR3 is 15 residues long. V lost 6 bases to trimming and J lost 0 bases; unmatched junction nucleotides: 3. Germline V lookup: CDR1 MNHNS, CDR2 SASEGT. This chain's CDR3 is CASSQTGANTGELFF. The CDR3 region has the DNA TGTGCCAGCAGCCAGACAGGGGCGAACACCGGGGAGCTGTTTTTT.

The CDR3 spells CASSLPGLAGAYEQYF. CDR3 nucleotide sequence: TGTGCCAGCAGCTTACCGGGACTAGCGGGAGCCTACGAGCAGTACTTC. The chain couples TRBV7-8 to TRBJ2-7, with TRBD2 identical over 14 bases. The V segment lost 2 bases and the J segment 2 bases; nucleotides outside the gene matches: 2. The germline gives CDR1 SGHVS, CDR2 FQNEAQ. This CDR3 is built from 16 residues.

The chain is built from TRBV28 and TRBJ1-2; TRBD1 might be the D (6 bases). This CDR3 is built from 15 residues. CDR1 is MDHEN, CDR2 SYDVKM, per germline. Between the trimmed V and J ends, which lost 3 bases and 1 base, there was a span of 12 bases. The CDR3 reads CASSLGAYHNYGYTF. In DNA form, the CDR3 reads TGTGCCAGCAGTTTGGGGGCCTACCATAACTATGGCTACACCTTC.